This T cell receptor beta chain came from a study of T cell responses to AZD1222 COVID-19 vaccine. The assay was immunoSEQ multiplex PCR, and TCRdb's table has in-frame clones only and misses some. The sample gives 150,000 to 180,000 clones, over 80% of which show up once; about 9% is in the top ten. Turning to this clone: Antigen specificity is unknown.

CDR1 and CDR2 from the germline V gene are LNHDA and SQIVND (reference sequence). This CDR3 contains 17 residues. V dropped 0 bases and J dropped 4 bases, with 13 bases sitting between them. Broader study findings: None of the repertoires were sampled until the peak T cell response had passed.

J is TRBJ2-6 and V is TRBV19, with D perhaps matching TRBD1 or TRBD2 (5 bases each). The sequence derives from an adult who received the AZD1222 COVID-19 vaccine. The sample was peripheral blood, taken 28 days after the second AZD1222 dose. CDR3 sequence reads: CASSIEGRSAGANVLTF. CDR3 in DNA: TGTGCCAGTAGTATAGAGGGACGGAGTGCCGGGGCCAACGTCCTGACTTTC.